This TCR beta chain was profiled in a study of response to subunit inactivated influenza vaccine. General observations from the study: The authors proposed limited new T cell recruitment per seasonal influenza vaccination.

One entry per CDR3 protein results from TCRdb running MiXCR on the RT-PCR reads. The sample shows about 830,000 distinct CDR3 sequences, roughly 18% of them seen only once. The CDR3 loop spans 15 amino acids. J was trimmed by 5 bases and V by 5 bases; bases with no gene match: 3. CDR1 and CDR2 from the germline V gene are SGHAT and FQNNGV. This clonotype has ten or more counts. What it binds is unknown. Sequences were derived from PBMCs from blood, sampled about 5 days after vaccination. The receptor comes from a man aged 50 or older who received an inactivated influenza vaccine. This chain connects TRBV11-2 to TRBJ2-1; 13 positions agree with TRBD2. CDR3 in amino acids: CASSAGTSGNNEQFF. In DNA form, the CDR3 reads TGTGCCAGCAGCGCCGGGACTAGCGGGAACAATGAGCAGTTCTTC.